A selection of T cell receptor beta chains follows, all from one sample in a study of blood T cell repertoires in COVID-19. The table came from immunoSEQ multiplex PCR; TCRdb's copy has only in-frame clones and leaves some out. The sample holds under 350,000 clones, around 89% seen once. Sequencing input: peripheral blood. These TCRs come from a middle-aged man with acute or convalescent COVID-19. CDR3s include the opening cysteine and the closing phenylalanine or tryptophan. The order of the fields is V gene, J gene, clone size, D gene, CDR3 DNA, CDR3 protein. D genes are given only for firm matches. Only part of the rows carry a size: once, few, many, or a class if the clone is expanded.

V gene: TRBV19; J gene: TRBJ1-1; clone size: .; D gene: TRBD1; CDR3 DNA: TGTGCCAGTAGTTTCCGGGACAGGGGACCGAACACTGAAGCTTTCTTT; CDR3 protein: CASSFRDRGPNTEAFF
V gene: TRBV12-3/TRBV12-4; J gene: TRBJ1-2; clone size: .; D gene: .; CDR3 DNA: TGTGCCAGCAGTCGGGACTTCTATGGCTACACCTTC; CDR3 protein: CASSRDFYGYTF
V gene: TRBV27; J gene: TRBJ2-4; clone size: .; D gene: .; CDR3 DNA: TGTGCCAGCAGTTTATCCATCGGCAAAAACATTCAGTACTTC; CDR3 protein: CASSLSIGKNIQYF
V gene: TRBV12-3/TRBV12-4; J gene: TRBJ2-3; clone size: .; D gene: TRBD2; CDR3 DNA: TGTGCCAGCAGTTCATTAGGACTAGCGCAGTATTTT; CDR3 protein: CASSSLGLAQYF
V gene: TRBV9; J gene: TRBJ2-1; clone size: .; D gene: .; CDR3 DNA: TGTGCCAGCAGCGTAGGATTCGGGGAGCAGTTCTTC; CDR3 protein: CASSVGFGEQFF
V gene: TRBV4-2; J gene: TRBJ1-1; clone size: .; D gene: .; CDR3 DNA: TGTGCCAGCAGCCAAGACTCCTTCCCGGGGAGGAACACTGAAGCTTTCTTT; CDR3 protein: CASSQDSFPGRNTEAFF
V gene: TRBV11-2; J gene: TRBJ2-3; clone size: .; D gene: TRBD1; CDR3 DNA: TGTGCCAGCAGCACCTACAGGGGGCGCGGTTCGGGCGGTACGCAGTATTTT; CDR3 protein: CASSTYRGRGSGGTQYF
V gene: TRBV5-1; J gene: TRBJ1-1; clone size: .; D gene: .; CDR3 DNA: TGCGCCAGCAGCCCTGGTAGCGTTGGAGGCACTGAAGCTTTCTTT; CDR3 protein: CASSPGSVGGTEAFF
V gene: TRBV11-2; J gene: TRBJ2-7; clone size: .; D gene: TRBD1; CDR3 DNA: TGTGCCAGCAGCCCGGAGCCAGACAGGGGGCAGAAGCAGTACTTC; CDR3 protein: CASSPEPDRGQKQYF
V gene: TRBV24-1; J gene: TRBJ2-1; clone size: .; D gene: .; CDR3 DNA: TGTGCCACCAGTGACCCTCGGACAGCAGACAATGAGCAGTTCTTC; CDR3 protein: CATSDPRTADNEQFF
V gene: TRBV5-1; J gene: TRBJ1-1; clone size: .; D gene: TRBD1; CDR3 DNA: TGCGCCAGCAGCCCCGGGACAGATTTTCGGAGGAACACTGAAGCTTTCTTT; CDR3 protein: CASSPGTDFRRNTEAFF
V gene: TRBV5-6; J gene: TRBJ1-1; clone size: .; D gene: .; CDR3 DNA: TGTGCCGGCAGAATGTATAGCAGAGACACTGAAGCTTTCTTT; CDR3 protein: CAGRMYSRDTEAFF
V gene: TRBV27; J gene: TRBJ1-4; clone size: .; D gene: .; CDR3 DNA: TGTGCCAGCAGACTAACCCCCGGGGGGGGGTCTAGCGAACTGTTTTTT; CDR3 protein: CASRLTPGGGSSELFF
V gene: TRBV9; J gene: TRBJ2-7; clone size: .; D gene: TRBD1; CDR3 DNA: TGTGCCAGCAGCGACCGGACAGGGTCAAGATACGAGCAGTACTTC; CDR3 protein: CASSDRTGSRYEQYF
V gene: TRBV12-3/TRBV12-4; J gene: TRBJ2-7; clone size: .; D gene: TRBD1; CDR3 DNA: TGTGCCAGCAGTAGGGGGACAGTTAAAGAGCAGTACTTC; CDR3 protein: CASSRGTVKEQYF
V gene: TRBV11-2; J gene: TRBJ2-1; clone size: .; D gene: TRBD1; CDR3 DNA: TGTGCCAGCAGCTTACAGGGACAGGTCTCGAATGAGCAGTTCTTC; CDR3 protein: CASSLQGQVSNEQFF
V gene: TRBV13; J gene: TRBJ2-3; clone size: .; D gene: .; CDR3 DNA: TGTGCCAGCAGCTTAATGGAGAACACAGATACGCAGTATTTT; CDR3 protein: CASSLMENTDTQYF
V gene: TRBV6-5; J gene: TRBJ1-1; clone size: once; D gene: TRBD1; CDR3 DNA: TGTGCCAGCAGTCGGGGACAGGGAGGTAGGACTGAAGCTTTCTTT; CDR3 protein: CASSRGQGGRTEAFF
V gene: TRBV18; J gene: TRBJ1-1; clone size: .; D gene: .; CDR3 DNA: TGTGCCAGCTCACCGACAACGAACACTGAAGCTTTCTTT; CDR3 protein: CASSPTTNTEAFF
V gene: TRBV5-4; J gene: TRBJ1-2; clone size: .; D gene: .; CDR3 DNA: TGTGCCAGCAGCTTGAAACCAGAATACAGCTATGGCTACACCTTC; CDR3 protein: CASSLKPEYSYGYTF
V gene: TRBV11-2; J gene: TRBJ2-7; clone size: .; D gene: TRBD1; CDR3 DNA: TGTGCCAGCAGCTTAGATGAAGGGACAGGGGGCTTCTACGAGCAGTACTTC; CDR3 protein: CASSLDEGTGGFYEQYF
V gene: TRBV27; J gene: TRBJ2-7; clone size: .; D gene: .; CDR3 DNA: TGTGCCAGCAGCTTCGACTCAACCTACGAGCAGTACTTC; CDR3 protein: CASSFDSTYEQYF
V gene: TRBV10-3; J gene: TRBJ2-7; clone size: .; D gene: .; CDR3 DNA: TGTGCCATCAGTGAGTCGGGAACAGGAGAGCAGTACTTC; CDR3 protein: CAISESGTGEQYF
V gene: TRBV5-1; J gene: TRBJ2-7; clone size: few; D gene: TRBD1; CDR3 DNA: TGCGCCAGCAGCTCGGGACAGACCTACGAGCAGTACTTC; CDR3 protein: CASSSGQTYEQYF
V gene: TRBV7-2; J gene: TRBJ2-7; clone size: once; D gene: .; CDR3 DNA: TGTGCCAGCAGCCATAGAACCGAATATTCAGGGCGGGACTCCTACGAGCAGTACTTC; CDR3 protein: CASSHRTEYSGRDSYEQYF
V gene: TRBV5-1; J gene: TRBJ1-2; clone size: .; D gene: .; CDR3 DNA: TGCGCCAGCAGCGGGGACTCCTGGAGTGGCTACACCTTC; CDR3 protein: CASSGDSWSGYTF
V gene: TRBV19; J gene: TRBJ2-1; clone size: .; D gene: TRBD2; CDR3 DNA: TGTGCCAGTAGTTTTCGAGCGGGGACGTCCTCCGGTGAGCAGTTCTTC; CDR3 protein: CASSFRAGTSSGEQFF
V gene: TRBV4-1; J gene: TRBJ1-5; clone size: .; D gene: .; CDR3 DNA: TGCGCCAGCAGCCAAGATTGGGGGGGGCCCCAGCATTTT; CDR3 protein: CASSQDWGGPQHF
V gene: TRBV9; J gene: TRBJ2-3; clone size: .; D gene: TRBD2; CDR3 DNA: TGTGCCAGCAGCGTAAGGCGGGGGAGGACAGATACGCAGTATTTT; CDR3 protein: CASSVRRGRTDTQYF
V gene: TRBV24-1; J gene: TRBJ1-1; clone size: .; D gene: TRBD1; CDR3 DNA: TGTGCCACCAGTGATCGGGACAGGCCACAGGGAGCTTTCTTT; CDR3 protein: CATSDRDRPQGAFF
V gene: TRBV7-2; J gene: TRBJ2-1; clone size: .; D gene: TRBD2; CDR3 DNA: TGTGCCAGCAGCTTAGGGTTCTTTCGGGGGGGCCTACATGAGCAGTTCTTC; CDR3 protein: CASSLGFFRGGLHEQFF
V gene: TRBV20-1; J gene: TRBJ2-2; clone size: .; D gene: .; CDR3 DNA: TGCAGTGCTAGTTGGCACAACACCGGGGAGCTGTTTTTT; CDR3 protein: CSASWHNTGELFF
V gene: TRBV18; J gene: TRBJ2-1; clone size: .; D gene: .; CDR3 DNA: TGTGCCAGCTCACCACCGAGACAGGCCGACAATGAGCAGTTCTTC; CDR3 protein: CASSPPRQADNEQFF